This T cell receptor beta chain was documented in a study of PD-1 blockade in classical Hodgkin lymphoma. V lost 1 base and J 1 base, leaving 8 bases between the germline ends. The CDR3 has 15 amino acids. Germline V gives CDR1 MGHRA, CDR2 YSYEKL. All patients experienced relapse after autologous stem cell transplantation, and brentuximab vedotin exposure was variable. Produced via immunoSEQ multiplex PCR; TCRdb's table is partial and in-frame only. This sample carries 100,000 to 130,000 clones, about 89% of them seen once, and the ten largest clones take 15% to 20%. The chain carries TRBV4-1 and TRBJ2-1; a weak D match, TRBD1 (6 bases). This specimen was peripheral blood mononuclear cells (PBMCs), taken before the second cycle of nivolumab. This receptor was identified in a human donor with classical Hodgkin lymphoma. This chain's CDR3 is CASSQGQGSYNEQFF. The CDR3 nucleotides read TGCGCCAGCAGCCAAGGGCAGGGGTCCTACAATGAGCAGTTCTTC.